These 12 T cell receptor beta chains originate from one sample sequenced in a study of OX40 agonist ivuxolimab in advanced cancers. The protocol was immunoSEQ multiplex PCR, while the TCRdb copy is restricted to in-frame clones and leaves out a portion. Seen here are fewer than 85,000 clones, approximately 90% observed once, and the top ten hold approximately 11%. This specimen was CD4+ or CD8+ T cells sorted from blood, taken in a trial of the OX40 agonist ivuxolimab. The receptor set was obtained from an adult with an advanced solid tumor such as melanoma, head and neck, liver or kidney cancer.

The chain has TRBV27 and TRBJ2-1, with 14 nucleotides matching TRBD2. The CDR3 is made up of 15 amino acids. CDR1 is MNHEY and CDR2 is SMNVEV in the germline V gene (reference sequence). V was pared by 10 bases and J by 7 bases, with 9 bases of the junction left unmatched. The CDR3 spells CATQPGLAGANEQFF. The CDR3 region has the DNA TGTGCCACGCAGCCGGGACTAGCGGGAGCGAATGAGCAGTTCTTC.

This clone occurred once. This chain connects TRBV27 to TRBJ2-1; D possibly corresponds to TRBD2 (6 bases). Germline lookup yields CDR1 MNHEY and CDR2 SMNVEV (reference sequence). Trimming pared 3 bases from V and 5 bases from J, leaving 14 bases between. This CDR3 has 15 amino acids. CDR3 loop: CASSFEDSGNNEQFF. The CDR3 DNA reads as TGTGCCAGCAGTTTTGAGGATAGCGGAAACAATGAGCAGTTCTTC.

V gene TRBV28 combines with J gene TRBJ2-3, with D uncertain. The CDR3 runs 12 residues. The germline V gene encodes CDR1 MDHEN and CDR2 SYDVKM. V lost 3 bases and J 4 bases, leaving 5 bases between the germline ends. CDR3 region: CASSFGPDTQYF. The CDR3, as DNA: TGTGCCAGCAGTTTTGGTCCAGATACGCAGTATTTT.

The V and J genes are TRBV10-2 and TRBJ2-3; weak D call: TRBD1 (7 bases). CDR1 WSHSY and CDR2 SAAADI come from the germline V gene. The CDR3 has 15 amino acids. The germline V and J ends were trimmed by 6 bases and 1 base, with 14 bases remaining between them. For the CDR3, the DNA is TGCGCCAGCAGGGAGGGGGCTGTGGGCACAGATACGCAGTATTTT. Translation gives CASREGAVGTDTQYF.

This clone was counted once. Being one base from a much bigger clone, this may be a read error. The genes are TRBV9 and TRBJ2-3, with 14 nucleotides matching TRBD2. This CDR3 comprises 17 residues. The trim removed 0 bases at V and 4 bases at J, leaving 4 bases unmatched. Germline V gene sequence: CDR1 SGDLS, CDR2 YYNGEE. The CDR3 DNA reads TGTGCCAGCAGCGTAGCGGGACTAGCGGGAGTAGCAGATACGCAGTATTTT. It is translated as CASSVAGLAGVADTQYF.

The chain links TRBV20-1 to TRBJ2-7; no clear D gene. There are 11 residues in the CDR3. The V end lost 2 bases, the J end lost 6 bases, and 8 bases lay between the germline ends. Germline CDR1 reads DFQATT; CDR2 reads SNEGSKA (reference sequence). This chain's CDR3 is CSARQVTEQYF. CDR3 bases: TGCAGTGCTAGACAGGTAACCGAGCAGTACTTC.

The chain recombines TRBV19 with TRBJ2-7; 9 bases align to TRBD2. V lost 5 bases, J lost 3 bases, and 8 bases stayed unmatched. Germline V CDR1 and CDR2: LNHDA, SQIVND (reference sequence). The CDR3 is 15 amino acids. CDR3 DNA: TGTGCCAGTAGTGCATCGGGACTAGCTCTCTACGAGCAGTACTTC. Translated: CASSASGLALYEQYF.

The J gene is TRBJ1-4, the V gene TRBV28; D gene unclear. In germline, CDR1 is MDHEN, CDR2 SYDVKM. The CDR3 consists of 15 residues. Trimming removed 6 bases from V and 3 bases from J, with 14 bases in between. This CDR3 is CASSPGGVSNEKLFF. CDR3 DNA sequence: TGTGCCAGCAGCCCAGGCGGAGTCTCTAATGAAAAACTGTTTTTT.

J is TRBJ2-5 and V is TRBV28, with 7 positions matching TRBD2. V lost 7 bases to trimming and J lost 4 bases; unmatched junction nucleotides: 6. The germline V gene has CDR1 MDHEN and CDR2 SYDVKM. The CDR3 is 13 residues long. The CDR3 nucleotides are TGTGCCAGCATCGGGTGGGGGGGAGAGACCCAGTACTTC. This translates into CASIGWGGETQYF.

As DNA, the CDR3 is TGTGCCAGCAGCTTAGTACAGGGTGGTTTCGATGGCTACACCTTC. Encoded protein: CASSLVQGGFDGYTF. This chain links TRBV5-4 with TRBJ1-2, with D tentatively TRBD1 (6 bases). V was trimmed by 2 bases and J by 6 bases, leaving 17 bases between them. Germline V CDR1 and CDR2: SGHNT, YYREEE (reference sequence). This CDR3 has 15 amino acids.

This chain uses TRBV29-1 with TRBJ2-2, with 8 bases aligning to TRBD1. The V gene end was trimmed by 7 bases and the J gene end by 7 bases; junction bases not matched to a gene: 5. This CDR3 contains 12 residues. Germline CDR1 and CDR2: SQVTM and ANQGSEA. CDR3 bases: TGCAGCGCTACAGACAGGGGCGGGGAGCTGTTTTTT. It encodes CSATDRGGELFF.

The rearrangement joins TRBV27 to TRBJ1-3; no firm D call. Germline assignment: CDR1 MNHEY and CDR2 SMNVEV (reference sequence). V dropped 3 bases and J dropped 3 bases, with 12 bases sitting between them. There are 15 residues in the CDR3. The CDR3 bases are TGTGCCAGCAGTTTGGGCCGGCCCGGTGGAAACACCATATATTTT. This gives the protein CASSLGRPGGNTIYF.